This T cell receptor (beta chain) came from a study of T cell responses to AZD1222 COVID-19 vaccine. Study results and limitations: Repertoires were sampled only after the peak T cell response. Targeting of unmutated variant regions was reportedly seen in nearly half of spike-specific TCRs. Baseline seropositivity occurred in only six AZD1222 recipients. White British ancestry dominated among donors, who included more females, and clonal diversity was possibly underestimated.

Germline V gene sequence: CDR1 MRHNA, CDR2 SNTAGT. There are 17 residues in the CDR3. J was trimmed by 9 bases and V by 2 bases; bases with no gene match: 10. To note about this clone: Its target is not known.

The method was immunoSEQ multiplex PCR; TCRdb's version includes in-frame clones alone and lacks a portion of them. The sample has about 160,000 clones, roughly nine tenths seen once. The chain couples TRBV6-4 to TRBJ2-1; TRBD2 matches 13 bases. This clonotype was sampled from an adult in good health. This sample comprised peripheral blood, obtained on day 0 of AZD1222 vaccination. The CDR3 reads CASSDRSTSGREGEQFF. DNA of the CDR3: TGTGCCAGCAGTGACCGATCTACTAGCGGGAGGGAAGGTGAGCAGTTCTTC.